These T cell receptor beta chains were read from a single sample in a study of blood T cells in healthy people across ages. From the 5' RACE reads, TCRdb called clonotypes with MiXCR, one entry per CDR3 protein. The sample lists approximately 800,000 distinct CDR3 sequences; around a quarter were seen once. These data were likewise used in another study, on T cells of mothers and their children.

Sequencing was performed on blood. These receptors were collected from a boy between 5 and 17 years old in good health. CDR3s include the opening cysteine and the closing phenylalanine or tryptophan. Size is omitted from some rows. Given values are once, few, many or a class for expanded clones.

>16|TRBV25-1|.
CASSDAGPSSGNTIYF
>13|TRBV29-1|.
CSVGRGFYNEQFF
>16|TRBV11-1|few
CASSLGASLLGNEQFF
>14|TRBV29-1|.
CSVGQGKNFGGYTF
>16|TRBV29-1|.
CSAQTPGCSNTGELFF
>11|TRBV3-1|few
CASSQRAGYTF
>14|TRBV5-5|few
CASSLGAGRYEQYF
>12|TRBV29-1|many
CSLPGEGEKLFF
>14|TRBV18|.
CASSPGRRDEKLFF
>15|TRBV20-1|.
CSARELAGAGETQYF
>18|TRBV12-3/TRBV12-4|few
CASSLASAWGSYNSPLHF